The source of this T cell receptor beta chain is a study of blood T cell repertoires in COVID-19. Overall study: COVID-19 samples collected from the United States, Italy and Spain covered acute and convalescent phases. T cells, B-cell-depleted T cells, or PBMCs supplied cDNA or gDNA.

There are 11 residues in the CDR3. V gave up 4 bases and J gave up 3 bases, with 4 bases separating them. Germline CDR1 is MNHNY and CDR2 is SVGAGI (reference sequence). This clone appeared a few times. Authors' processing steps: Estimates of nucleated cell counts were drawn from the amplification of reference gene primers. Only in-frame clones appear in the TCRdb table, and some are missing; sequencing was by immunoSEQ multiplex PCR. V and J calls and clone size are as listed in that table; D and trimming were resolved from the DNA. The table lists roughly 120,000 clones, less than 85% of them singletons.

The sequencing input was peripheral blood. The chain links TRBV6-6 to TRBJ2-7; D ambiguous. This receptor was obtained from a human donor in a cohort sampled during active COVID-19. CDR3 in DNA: TGTGCCAGCAGTTCCGTCTACGAGCAGTACTTC. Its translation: CASSSVYEQYF.